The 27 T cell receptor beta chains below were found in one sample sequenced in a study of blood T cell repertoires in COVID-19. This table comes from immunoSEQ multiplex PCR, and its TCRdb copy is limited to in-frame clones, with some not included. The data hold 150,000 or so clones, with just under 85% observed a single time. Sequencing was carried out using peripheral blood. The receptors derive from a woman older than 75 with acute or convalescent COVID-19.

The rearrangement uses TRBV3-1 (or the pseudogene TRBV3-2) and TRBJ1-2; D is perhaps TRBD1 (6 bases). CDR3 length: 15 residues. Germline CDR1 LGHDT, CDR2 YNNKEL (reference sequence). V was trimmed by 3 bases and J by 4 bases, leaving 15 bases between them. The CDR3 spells CASSQQSTGSYGYTF. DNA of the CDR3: TGTGCCAGCAGCCAGCAATCGACAGGCTCCTATGGCTACACCTTC.

In DNA form, the CDR3 reads TGCAGTGCTCCTTTGCGCGAGCAGTTCTTC. It specifies CSAPLREQFF. The chain is built from TRBV20-1 and TRBJ2-1; D is unclear. The germline V gene has CDR1 DFQATT and CDR2 SNEGSKA (reference sequence). CDR3 size: 10 residues. V shed 5 bases and J shed 10 bases, with 9 bases lying between them.

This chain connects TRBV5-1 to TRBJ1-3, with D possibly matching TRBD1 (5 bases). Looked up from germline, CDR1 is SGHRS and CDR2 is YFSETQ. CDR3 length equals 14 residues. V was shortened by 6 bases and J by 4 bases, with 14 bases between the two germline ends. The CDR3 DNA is TGCGCCAGCACCCTGGGGGGGTCCGGAAACACCATATATTTT. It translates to CASTLGGSGNTIYF. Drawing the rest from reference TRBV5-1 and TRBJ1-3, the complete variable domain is KAGVTQTPRYLIKTRGQQVTLSCSPISGHRSVSWYQQTPGQGLQFLFEYFSETQRNKGNFPGRFSGRQFSNSRSEMNVSTLELGDSALYLCASTLGGSGNTIYFGEGSWLTVV.

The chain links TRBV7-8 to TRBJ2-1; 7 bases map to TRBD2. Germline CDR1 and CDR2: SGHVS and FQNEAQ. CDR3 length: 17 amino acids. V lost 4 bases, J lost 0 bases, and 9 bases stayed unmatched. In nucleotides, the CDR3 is TGTGCCAGCAGCTCCAGACTAGCCGATAGCTCCTACAATGAGCAGTTCTTC. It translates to CASSSRLADSSYNEQFF.

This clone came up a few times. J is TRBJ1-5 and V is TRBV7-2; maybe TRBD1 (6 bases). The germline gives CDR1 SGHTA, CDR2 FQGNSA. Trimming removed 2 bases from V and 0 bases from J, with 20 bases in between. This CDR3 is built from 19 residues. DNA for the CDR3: TGTGCCAGCAGCTTACCGCGAGGGGGTTCGGATTATAGCAATCAGCCCCAGCATTTT. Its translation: CASSLPRGGSDYSNQPQHF.

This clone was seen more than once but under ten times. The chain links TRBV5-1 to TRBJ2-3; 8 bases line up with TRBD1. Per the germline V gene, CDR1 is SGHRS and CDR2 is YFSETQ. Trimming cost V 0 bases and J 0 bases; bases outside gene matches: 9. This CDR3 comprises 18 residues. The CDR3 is CASSLVRQGAGSTDTQYF. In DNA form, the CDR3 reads TGCGCCAGCAGCTTGGTACGGCAGGGGGCGGGGAGCACAGATACGCAGTATTTT.

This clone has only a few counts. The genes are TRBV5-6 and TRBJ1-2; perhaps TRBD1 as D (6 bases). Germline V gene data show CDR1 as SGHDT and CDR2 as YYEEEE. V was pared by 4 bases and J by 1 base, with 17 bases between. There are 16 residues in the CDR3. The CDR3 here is CASSKPRQEVNYGYTF. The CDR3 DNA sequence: TGTGCCAGCAGCAAGCCCCGACAGGAGGTTAACTATGGCTACACCTTC.

CDR3 nucleotides: TGTGCCAGCAGTTACGGTAGAGCTCTGGACACTGAAGCTTTCTTT. Its translation is CASSYGRALDTEAFF. The chain has TRBV6-2 or TRBV6-3 and TRBJ1-1; D not certain. CDR1 MNHEY and CDR2 SVGEGT come from the germline V gene. Trimming took off 2 bases at V and 3 bases at J, with 13 bases between the two ends. The CDR3 totals 15 residues.

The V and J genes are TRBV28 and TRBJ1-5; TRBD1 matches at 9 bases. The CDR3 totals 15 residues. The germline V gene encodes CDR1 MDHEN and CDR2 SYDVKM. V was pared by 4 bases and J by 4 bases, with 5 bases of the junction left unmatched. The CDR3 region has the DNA TGTGCCAGCAGTTCATCCGGGACAGGGAATCAGCCCCAGCATTTT. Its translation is CASSSSGTGNQPQHF.

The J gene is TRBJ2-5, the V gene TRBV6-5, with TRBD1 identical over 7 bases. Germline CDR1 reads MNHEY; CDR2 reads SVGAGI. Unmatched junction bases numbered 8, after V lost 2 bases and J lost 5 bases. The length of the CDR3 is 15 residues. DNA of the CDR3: TGTGCCAGCAGTTACCACAGGGGAGAGTGGGAGACCCAGTACTTC. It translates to CASSYHRGEWETQYF.

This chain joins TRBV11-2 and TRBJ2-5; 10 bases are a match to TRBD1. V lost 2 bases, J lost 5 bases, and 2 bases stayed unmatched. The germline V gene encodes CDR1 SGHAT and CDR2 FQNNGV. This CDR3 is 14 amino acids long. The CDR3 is CASSLKDRGETQYF. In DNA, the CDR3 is TGTGCCAGCAGCTTAAAGGACAGGGGGGAGACCCAGTACTTC. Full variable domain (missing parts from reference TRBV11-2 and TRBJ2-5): EAGVAQSPRYKIIEKRQSVAFWCNPISGHATLYWYQQILGQGPKLLIQFQNNGVVDDSQLPKDRFSAERLKGVDSTLKIQPAKLEDSAVYLCASSLKDRGETQYFGPGTRLLVL.

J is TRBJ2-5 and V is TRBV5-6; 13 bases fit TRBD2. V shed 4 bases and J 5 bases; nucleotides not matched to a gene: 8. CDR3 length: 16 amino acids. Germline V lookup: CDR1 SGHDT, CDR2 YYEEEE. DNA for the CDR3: TGTGCCAGCAGCGGCGGGACTAGCGGGAAGTCGGAGACCCAGTACTTC. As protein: CASSGGTSGKSETQYF.

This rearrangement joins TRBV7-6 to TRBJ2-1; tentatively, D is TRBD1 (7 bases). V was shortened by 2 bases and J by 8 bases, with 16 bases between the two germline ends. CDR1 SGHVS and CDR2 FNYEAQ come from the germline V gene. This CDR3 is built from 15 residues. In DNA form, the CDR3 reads TGTGCCAGCAGCTTAAGGGGACAGCGGAGGGATGAGCAGTTCTTC. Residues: CASSLRGQRRDEQFF.

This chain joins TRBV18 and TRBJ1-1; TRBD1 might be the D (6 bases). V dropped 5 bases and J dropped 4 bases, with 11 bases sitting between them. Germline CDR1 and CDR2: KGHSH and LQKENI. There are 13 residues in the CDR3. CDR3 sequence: CASSTGYSTEAFF. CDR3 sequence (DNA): TGTGCCAGCTCAACAGGGTACAGCACTGAAGCTTTCTTT.

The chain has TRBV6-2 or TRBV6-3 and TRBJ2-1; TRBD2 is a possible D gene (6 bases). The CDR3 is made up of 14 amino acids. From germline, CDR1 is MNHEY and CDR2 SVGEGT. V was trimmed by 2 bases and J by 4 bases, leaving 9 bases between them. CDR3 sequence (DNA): TGTGCCAGCAGTTACCAGCGGGTGTACAATGAGCAGTTCTTC. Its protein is CASSYQRVYNEQFF.

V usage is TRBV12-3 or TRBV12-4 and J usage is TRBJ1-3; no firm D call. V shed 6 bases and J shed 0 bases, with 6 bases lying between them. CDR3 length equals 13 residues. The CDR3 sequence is CASSFLSGNTIYF. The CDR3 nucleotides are TGTGCCAGCAGCTTCCTCTCTGGAAACACCATATATTTT.

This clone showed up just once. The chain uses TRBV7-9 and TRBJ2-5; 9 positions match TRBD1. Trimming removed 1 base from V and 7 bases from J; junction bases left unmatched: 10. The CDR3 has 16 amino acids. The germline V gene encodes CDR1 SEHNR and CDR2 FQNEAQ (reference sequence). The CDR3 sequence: CASSLDSGQGITTQYF. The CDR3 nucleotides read TGTGCCAGCAGCTTAGATTCGGGACAGGGAATCACGACCCAGTACTTC.

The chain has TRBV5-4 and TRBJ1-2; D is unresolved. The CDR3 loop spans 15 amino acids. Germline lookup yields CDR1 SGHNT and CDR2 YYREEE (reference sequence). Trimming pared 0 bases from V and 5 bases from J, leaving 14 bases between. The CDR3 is CASSLGRTGLYGYTF. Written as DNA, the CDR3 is TGTGCCAGCAGCTTGGGGCGGACTGGCCTTTATGGCTACACCTTC.

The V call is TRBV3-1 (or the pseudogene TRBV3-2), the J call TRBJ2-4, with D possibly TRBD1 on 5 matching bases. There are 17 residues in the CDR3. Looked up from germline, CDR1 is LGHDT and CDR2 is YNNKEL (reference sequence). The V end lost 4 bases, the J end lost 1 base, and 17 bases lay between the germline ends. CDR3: CASSPYAQGSAKNIQYF. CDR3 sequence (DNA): TGTGCCAGCAGCCCATACGCGCAGGGAAGCGCCAAAAACATTCAGTACTTC.

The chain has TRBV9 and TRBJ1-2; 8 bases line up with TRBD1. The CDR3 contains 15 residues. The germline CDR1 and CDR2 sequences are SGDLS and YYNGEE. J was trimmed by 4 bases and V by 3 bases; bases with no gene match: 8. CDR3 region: CASSAHPGQGYGYTF. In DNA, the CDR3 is TGTGCCAGCAGCGCCCATCCCGGACAGGGCTATGGCTACACCTTC.

The CDR3 protein is CAWSSGRAPWETQYF. CDR3 in DNA: TGTGCCTGGAGTTCCGGGAGGGCCCCCTGGGAGACCCAGTACTTC. The V and J genes are TRBV30 and TRBJ2-5, with TRBD2 matching 8 bases. This CDR3 is built from 15 residues. The germline V gene encodes CDR1 GTSNPN and CDR2 SVGIG (reference sequence). J lost 5 bases, V lost 2 bases, and 10 bases had no gene match.

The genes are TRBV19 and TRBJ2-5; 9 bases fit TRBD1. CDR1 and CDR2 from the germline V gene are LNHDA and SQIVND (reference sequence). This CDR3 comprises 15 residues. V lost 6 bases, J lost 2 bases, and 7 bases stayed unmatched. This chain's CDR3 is CASRGSGTGQETQYF. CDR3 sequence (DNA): TGTGCCAGTAGAGGATCGGGGACAGGGCAAGAGACCCAGTACTTC. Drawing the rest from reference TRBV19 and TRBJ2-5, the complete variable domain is DGGITQSPKYLFRKEGQNVTLSCEQNLNHDAMYWYRQDPGQGLRLIYYSQIVNDFQKGDIAEGYSVSREKKESFPLTVTSAQKNPTAFYLCASRGSGTGQETQYFGPGTRLLVL.

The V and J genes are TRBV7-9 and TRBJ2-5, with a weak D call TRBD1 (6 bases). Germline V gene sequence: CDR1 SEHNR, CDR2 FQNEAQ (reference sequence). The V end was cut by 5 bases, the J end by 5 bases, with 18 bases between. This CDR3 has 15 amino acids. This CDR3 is CASSRDIAVWETQYF. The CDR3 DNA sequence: TGTGCCAGCAGCCGGGACATCGCGGTTTGGGAGACCCAGTACTTC.

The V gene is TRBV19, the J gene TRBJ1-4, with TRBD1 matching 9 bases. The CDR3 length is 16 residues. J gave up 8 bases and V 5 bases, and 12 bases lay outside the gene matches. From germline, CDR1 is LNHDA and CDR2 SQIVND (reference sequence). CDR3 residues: CASSDAGTGKGEKLFF. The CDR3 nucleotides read TGTGCCAGTAGTGATGCGGGGACAGGGAAAGGAGAAAAACTGTTTTTT.

The CDR3 region has the DNA TGTGCCAGCAGTGAACGGCGGTTCTCTGGAAACACCATATATTTT. Amino acids: CASSERRFSGNTIYF. This chain uses TRBV2 with TRBJ1-3; unclear D gene. V was trimmed by 2 bases and J by 0 bases, leaving 8 bases between them. The germline CDR1 and CDR2 sequences are SNHLY and FYNNEI. The CDR3 totals 15 residues.

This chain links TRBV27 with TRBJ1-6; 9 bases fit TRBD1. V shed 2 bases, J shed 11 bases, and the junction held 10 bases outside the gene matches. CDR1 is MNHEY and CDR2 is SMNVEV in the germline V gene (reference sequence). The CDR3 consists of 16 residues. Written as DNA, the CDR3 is TGTGCCAGCAGTTTAAACCGGGACAGGGAAAGAGCACCCCTCCACTTT. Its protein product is CASSLNRDRERAPLHF.

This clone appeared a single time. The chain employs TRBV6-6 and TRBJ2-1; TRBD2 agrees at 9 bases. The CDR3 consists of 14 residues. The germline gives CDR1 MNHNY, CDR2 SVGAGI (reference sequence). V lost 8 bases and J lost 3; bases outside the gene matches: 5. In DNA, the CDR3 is TGTGCCAGCGGCGGGAGGGCCGACTACAATGAGCAGTTCTTC. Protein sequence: CASGGRADYNEQFF.